These 25 T cell receptor beta chains share one sample of origin, sequenced in a study of blood T cells in healthy people across ages. Together with a sample-barcoded 5' primer, a J-beta primer mix was included in a second PCR lasting about 6 to 11 cycles. From the 5' RACE reads, TCRdb called clonotypes with MiXCR, one entry per CDR3 protein. The sample holds some 860,000 distinct CDR3 sequences, roughly three fifths seen once. What was sequenced was blood. These receptor sequences come from a man aged 40-49 years in good health.

The chain carries TRBV27 and TRBJ2-3; TRBD1 might be the D (5 bases). Germline V CDR1 and CDR2: MNHEY, SMNVEV (reference sequence). The CDR3 is 11 amino acids. The V and J ends lost 5 bases and 5 bases respectively, with 5 bases between them. DNA for the CDR3: TGTGCCAGCAGTAGGGGAGATACGCAGTATTTT. Protein: CASSRGDTQYF.

In this sample, this clonotype turned up a few times. This chain's CDR3 is CASSWTGGVKRYEQYF. The CDR3 DNA reads TGTGCCAGCAGCTGGACAGGGGGCGTTAAAAGATACGAGCAGTACTTC. J is TRBJ2-7 and V is TRBV5-5; TRBD1 aligns across 11 bases. The V segment lost 3 bases and the J segment 4 bases; nucleotides outside the gene matches: 9. CDR3 size: 16 residues. Germline-derived CDR1 and CDR2 are SGHKS and YYEKEE (reference sequence). The variable domain in full, with the rest retrieved from reference TRBV5-5 and TRBJ2-7, is DAGVTQSPTHLIKTRGQQVTLRCSPISGHKSVSWYQQVLGQGPQFIFQYYEKEERGRGNFPDRFSARQFPNYSSELNVNALLLGDSALYLCASSWTGGVKRYEQYFGPGTRLTVT.

The V gene is TRBV13, the J gene TRBJ2-3; 7 bases agree with TRBD1. The germline V gene encodes CDR1 PRHDT and CDR2 FYEKMQ (reference sequence). J was trimmed by 7 bases and V by 4 bases; bases with no gene match: 5. The length of the CDR3 is 13 residues. The CDR3 sequence: CASSYYRGNTQYF. DNA for the CDR3: TGTGCCAGCAGCTATTACAGGGGAAATACGCAGTATTTT.

V usage is TRBV27 and J usage is TRBJ1-6; D remains unclear. Trimming stripped 6 bases from V and 13 bases from J, with 13 bases between. Germline CDR1 MNHEY, CDR2 SMNVEV (reference sequence). This CDR3 contains 12 residues. The CDR3 DNA follows: TGTGCCAGCAGCATTCAGCATGGGCCCCTCCACTTT. Translating it yields CASSIQHGPLHF.

To note about this clonotype: With a much larger clone just one base away, this may be a read error. CDR3 bases: TGCGCCAGCAGCTCGGGACCCCAAGGGAACAATGAGCAGTACTTC. Translating gives CASSSGPQGNNEQYF. V and J are TRBV5-1 and TRBJ2-7; tentatively, D is TRBD1 or TRBD2 (5 bases each). Germline lookup yields CDR1 SGHRS and CDR2 YFSETQ. Between the trimmed V and J ends, which lost 3 bases and 7 bases, there was a span of 20 bases. CDR3 length: 15 residues.

This clonotype has only a few counts. This chain joins TRBV29-1 and TRBJ1-2; no clear D. V was shortened by 2 bases and J by 3 bases, with 10 bases between the two germline ends. Germline CDR1 reads SQVTM; CDR2 reads ANQGSEA. The CDR3 consists of 13 residues. This CDR3 is CSVEPVPDYGYTF. The DNA of the CDR3 is TGCAGCGTTGAACCCGTCCCGGACTATGGCTACACCTTC.

CDR3 in DNA: TGTGCCAGCGGGCCTTTAGCGGGGGGGCGCAATGAGCAGTTCTTC. Residues: CASGPLAGGRNEQFF. The chain links TRBV27 to TRBJ2-1, with 11 nucleotides matching TRBD2. The CDR3 totals 15 residues. Unmatched junction bases numbered 9, after V lost 8 bases and J lost 6 bases. Germline V gene sequence: CDR1 MNHEY, CDR2 SMNVEV (reference sequence).

This clonotype was counted between two and nine times. The gene calls are TRBV9 and TRBJ2-4; TRBD2 aligns across 12 bases. The DNA end is a closer match to TRBJ2-5, so the J assignment may be wrong. This CDR3 region has 15 residues. In germline, CDR1 is SGDLS, CDR2 YYNGEE. The CDR3 region is CASAGRLAGVETQYF. CDR3 coding DNA: TGTGCCAGCGCCGGTCGACTAGCGGGGGTGGAGACCCAGTACTTC.

The chain has TRBV20-1 and TRBJ2-3; 7 nucleotides match TRBD2. Germline CDR1 DFQATT, CDR2 SNEGSKA (reference sequence). The CDR3 totals 16 residues. Trimming took 6 bases from V and 6 from J; bases not matched to a gene: 18. CDR3 region: CSAPHRAGESWDTQYF. The CDR3 DNA reads TGCAGTGCCCCCCACCGCGCGGGAGAATCCTGGGATACGCAGTATTTT.

The count of this clonotype is one. The chain couples TRBV28 to TRBJ2-7, with D possibly matching TRBD1 (5 bases). The DNA end favors TRBJ2-5, so the J call may be wrong. This CDR3 is 14 amino acids long. Germline CDR1 and CDR2: MDHEN and SYDVKM. The CDR3 spells CASSVGQGFETQYF. CDR3 nucleotide sequence: TGTGCCAGCAGTGTAGGCCAGGGATTTGAGACCCAGTACTTC.

This chain joins TRBV20-1 and TRBJ2-3, with D perhaps matching TRBD1 (6 bases). This CDR3 region has 14 residues. Per germline, CDR1 DFQATT and CDR2 SNEGSKA (reference sequence). Trimming removed 5 bases at V and 8 bases at J, with 20 bases between. The CDR3 reads CSAGGTEGQPTQYF. CDR3 coding DNA: TGCAGTGCTGGCGGAACCGAGGGACAACCTACGCAGTATTTT.

This clonotype was detected only a few times. The chain joins TRBV5-1 to TRBJ2-1; D unclear. The CDR3 length is 14 residues. The V end was cut by 0 bases, the J end by 9 bases, with 13 bases between. CDR1 is SGHRS, CDR2 YFSETQ, per germline. CDR3 amino acids: CASSLGSVAGEQFF. The CDR3 nucleotides read TGCGCCAGCAGCTTGGGTTCGGTAGCTGGTGAGCAGTTCTTC.

This rearrangement joins TRBV7-3 to TRBJ2-5; 10 nucleotides align to TRBD2. The trim removed 1 base at V and 3 bases at J, leaving 8 bases unmatched. There are 17 residues in the CDR3. The germline CDR1 and CDR2 sequences are SGHTA and FQGTGA. In nucleotides, the CDR3 is TGTGCCAGCAGCTTAATAGCCCGGACTAGCGGTAAAGAGACCCAGTACTTC. Its protein product is CASSLIARTSGKETQYF.

This clonotype appeared a few times. The chain uses TRBV25-1 and TRBJ1-5; perhaps TRBD1 as D (5 bases). This CDR3 has 13 amino acids. With 1 base removed from V and 4 bases from J, the gap between germline ends came to 5 bases. CDR1 MGHDK and CDR2 SYGVNS come from the germline V gene. The DNA for the CDR3 is TGTGCCAGCAGTGAATGGGGGAATCAGCCCCAGCATTTT. It is translated as CASSEWGNQPQHF.

The CDR3 loop reads CASSHNPDRGGYGYTF. Here the CDR3 DNA reads TGTGCCAGCAGCCATAACCCGGACAGGGGGGGTTATGGCTACACCTTC. The chain combines TRBV12-3 or TRBV12-4 with TRBJ1-2; 10 bases match TRBD1. The CDR3 extends over 16 amino acids. V was clipped by 6 bases and J by 5 bases; unmatched bases: 12.

V and J are TRBV7-9 and TRBJ2-5, with 7 bases aligning to TRBD2. This CDR3 has 13 amino acids. The germline V gene encodes CDR1 SEHNR and CDR2 FQNEAQ (reference sequence). V trimming: 5 bases; J trimming: 13 bases; junction bases outside the gene matches: 13. This CDR3 reads CASSPEGASGTYF. CDR3 DNA: TGTGCCAGCAGCCCAGAGGGAGCTAGCGGTACGTACTTC.

This clonotype occurred a few times. This rearrangement joins TRBV24-1 to TRBJ1-5, with D possibly matching TRBD1 (5 bases). Germline V gene data show CDR1 as KGHDR and CDR2 as SFDVKD. The length of the CDR3 is 14 residues. V lost 2 bases to trimming and J lost 3 bases, with 7 bases between them. CDR3 sequence: CATSDWGSNQPQHF. The CDR3 DNA is TGTGCCACCAGTGATTGGGGGTCCAATCAGCCCCAGCATTTT.

This chain connects TRBV27 to TRBJ1-5, with TRBD1 matching over 9 bases. CDR3 length: 15 amino acids. V was clipped by 6 bases and J by 3 bases; unmatched bases: 6. The germline V gene has CDR1 MNHEY and CDR2 SMNVEV (reference sequence). The CDR3 is CASRPTGGINQPQHF. The DNA of the CDR3 is TGTGCCAGCAGGCCGACAGGGGGTATCAATCAGCCCCAGCATTTT.

This rearrangement joins TRBV20-1 to TRBJ2-1; 10 nucleotides line up with TRBD2. The CDR3 is 19 amino acids. J gave up 1 base and V 0 bases, and 12 bases lay outside the gene matches. The germline CDR1 and CDR2 sequences are DFQATT and SNEGSKA (reference sequence). The CDR3 DNA is TGCAGTGCTAGAGATCTCATGGGGGGACTAGCGTCGTCCTACAATGAGCAGTTCTTC. The encoded protein is CSARDLMGGLASSYNEQFF.

This sequence joins TRBV11-2 and TRBJ2-3; D gene unclear. The germline V and J ends were trimmed by 2 bases and 4 bases, with 7 bases remaining between them. The CDR3 has 13 residues. Germline CDR1 and CDR2: SGHAT and FQNNGV. The CDR3 coding sequence is TGTGCCAGCAGCTTAAAACCTCCAGATACGCAGTATTTT. Protein: CASSLKPPDTQYF.

In DNA form, the CDR3 reads TGCAGTGCTAGAAGGCCAGGAGTCGATGAGCAGTTCTTC. Its translation is CSARRPGVDEQFF. The J gene is TRBJ2-1, the V gene TRBV20-1, with D uncertain. V lost 2 bases, J lost 8 bases, and 13 bases lay in between. The V gene's germline CDR1 is DFQATT and CDR2 SNEGSKA (reference sequence). The CDR3 sequence is 13 residues long.

This clonotype has a handful of counts. The CDR3 DNA reads as TGTGCCAGCAGTGGTGGGACTGGGTACGAGCAGTACTTC. It specifies CASSGGTGYEQYF. The chain is built from TRBV2 and TRBJ2-4; D might be TRBD2 (6 bases). The last part of the DNA fits TRBJ2-7 better; the J call may be wrong. This CDR3 has 13 amino acids. Looked up from germline, CDR1 is SNHLY and CDR2 is FYNNEI.

This clonotype was detected only a few times. This chain connects TRBV4-3 to TRBJ1-1, with D hard to call. V was cut by 1 base and J by 9 bases, with 15 bases left in between. From germline, CDR1 is LGHNA and CDR2 YSLEER. This CDR3 has 14 residues. DNA for the CDR3: TGCGCCAGCAGCCAAGGAATGGGAGTCCTTCAAGCTTTCTTT. As protein: CASSQGMGVLQAFF.

The genes are TRBV6-2 or TRBV6-3 and TRBJ2-1, with D possibly TRBD1 on 6 matching bases. Trimming left V 6 bases short and J 8 bases short, with 11 bases between. Germline CDR1 reads MNHEY; CDR2 reads SVGEGT. CDR3 length: 12 residues. Here the CDR3 reads CASRGGYDEQFF. CDR3 nucleotide sequence: TGTGCCAGCAGAGGGGGTTATGATGAGCAGTTCTTC.

The V and J genes are TRBV20-1 and TRBJ2-1; 10 nucleotides match TRBD1. CDR3 size: 13 residues. Trimming at V came to 6 bases and at J to 5 bases, leaving 4 bases not matched to a gene. Germline values: CDR1 DFQATT, CDR2 SNEGSKA (reference sequence). The CDR3 nucleotides read TGCAGTGCCGGGACAGGGGACCACAATGAGCAGTTCTTC. Translation gives CSAGTGDHNEQFF.